The text below deals with one T cell receptor beta chain. Antigen unknown. This specimen comes from a study of cytomegalovirus exposure and HLA in healthy donors. Overall study: Assignment to the Caucasian-associated ancestry cluster applied to more than 75% of the roughly 400 genotyped donors. Study-level points and caveats: Associated with cytomegalovirus, according to the listing, were 150 to 200 TCR beta chains.

The study ran its PCR with 60 Vbeta and 13 Jbeta primers. Measured with immunoSEQ multiplex PCR; TCRdb has only the in-frame clones, and not every one. The repertoire table contains 30,000 to 50,000 clones. The sample consisted of PBMCs. The receptor comes from a woman in her 30s in good health and CMV-seropositive.

The CDR3 nucleotides read TGTGCCAGCAGTTACTCCCGGGGGGCCACCTACGAGCAGTACTTC. Translated: CASSYSRGATYEQYF. The chain has TRBV6-5 and TRBJ2-7; a possible D gene is TRBD2 (7 bases). Germline assignment: CDR1 MNHEY and CDR2 SVGAGI. V shed 0 bases and J shed 2 bases, with 11 bases lying between them. CDR3 size: 15 residues.